This is a list of T cell receptor beta chains from one sample in a study of CD8+ T cells in alopecia areata. Repertoires were generated with immunoSEQ multiplex PCR, while TCRdb's copy carries only in-frame clones and drops some. The sample lists some 150,000 clones, roughly 86% occurring once. The input for sequencing was CD8+ T cells sorted from blood, taken at week 4, from a patient treated with tofacitinib. The source is a human donor with alopecia areata. CDR3s include the opening cysteine and the closing phenylalanine or tryptophan. The D gene is left open where the match is weak. A row's size may be missing; if present it is once, few, many or a size class.

J: TRBJ2-2
D: .
V: TRBV29-1
size: .
CDR3: CSVWNTGELFF
DNA: TGCAGCGTTTGGAACACCGGGGAGCTGTTTTTT

J: TRBJ2-3
D: .
V: TRBV5-1
size: .
CDR3: CASSPGFSTDTQYF
DNA: TGCGCCAGCAGCCCTGGCTTCAGCACAGATACGCAGTATTTT

J: TRBJ2-5
D: .
V: TRBV15
size: .
CDR3: CATSRAHSQETQYF
DNA: TGTGCCACCAGCAGAGCCCACAGCCAAGAGACCCAGTACTTC

J: TRBJ2-7
D: TRBD1
V: TRBV5-1
size: .
CDR3: CASSLAPSGQTVYEQYF
DNA: TGCGCCAGCAGCTTGGCCCCGTCGGGACAGACGGTCTACGAGCAGTACTTC

J: TRBJ2-7
D: TRBD2
V: TRBV14
size: .
CDR3: CASSQDLAGGLYEQYF
DNA: TGTGCCAGCAGCCAAGATTTGGCGGGGGGCTTGTACGAGCAGTACTTC

J: TRBJ2-6
D: .
V: TRBV5-1
size: .
CDR3: CASSYRTPGANVLTF
DNA: TGCGCCAGCAGCTATAGAACTCCTGGGGCCAACGTCCTGACTTTC

J: TRBJ1-1
D: .
V: TRBV4-1
size: .
CDR3: CASSQKTNLQRNTEAFF
DNA: TGCGCCAGCAGCCAAAAAACCAACCTTCAGCGGAACACTGAAGCTTTCTTT

J: TRBJ2-1
D: TRBD2
V: TRBV9
size: .
CDR3: CASSVNPGTSNHNEQFF
DNA: TGTGCCAGCAGCGTAAACCCCGGGACTAGCAATCACAATGAGCAGTTCTTC

J: TRBJ2-3
D: TRBD2
V: TRBV9
size: .
CDR3: CASSVNLAGGEDTQYF
DNA: TGTGCCAGCAGCGTAAACCTGGCGGGAGGGGAAGATACGCAGTATTTT

J: TRBJ1-1
D: .
V: TRBV7-2
size: .
CDR3: CASSLLTQAFF
DNA: TGTGCCAGCAGCTTATTAACACAGGCTTTCTTT

J: TRBJ2-3
D: .
V: TRBV30
size: once
CDR3: CAWSVRLRYDTQYF
DNA: TGTGCCTGGAGTGTACGCCTCCGATATGATACGCAGTATTTT

J: TRBJ2-5
D: TRBD1
V: TRBV7-9
size: .
CDR3: CASSSGQGLYQETQYF
DNA: TGTGCCAGCAGCTCGGGACAGGGGTTATACCAAGAGACCCAGTACTTC

J: TRBJ1-1
D: TRBD1
V: TRBV6-5
size: .
CDR3: CASRGQGAPEAFF
DNA: TGTGCCAGCAGAGGACAGGGTGCGCCTGAAGCTTTCTTT

J: TRBJ2-3
D: .
V: TRBV5-1
size: .
CDR3: CASSFFTGTDTQYF
DNA: TGCGCCAGCAGCTTTTTTACTGGCACAGATACGCAGTATTTT

J: TRBJ2-7
D: TRBD1
V: TRBV29-1
size: .
CDR3: CSVEGKTGSSYEQYF
DNA: TGCAGCGTTGAAGGAAAGACAGGGAGCTCCTACGAGCAGTACTTC

J: TRBJ2-5
D: TRBD2
V: TRBV29-1
size: .
CDR3: CSVHRDYHETQYF
DNA: TGCAGCGTCCACCGGGACTACCACGAGACCCAGTACTTC

J: TRBJ1-1
D: .
V: TRBV30
size: few
CDR3: CAWGWQNTEAFF
DNA: TGTGCCTGGGGATGGCAGAACACTGAAGCTTTCTTT

J: TRBJ1-1
D: .
V: TRBV7-9
size: .
CDR3: CASSPTGTTEAFF
DNA: TGTGCCAGCAGCCCCACAGGGACCACTGAAGCTTTCTTT

J: TRBJ2-2
D: TRBD2
V: TRBV2
size: .
CDR3: CASSPGTSSYTGELFF
DNA: TGTGCCAGCAGTCCCGGGACTAGCAGTTACACCGGGGAGCTGTTTTTT

J: TRBJ2-3
D: .
V: TRBV5-1
size: .
CDR3: CASSLSRHTIDTQYF
DNA: TGCGCCAGCAGCTTGTCGAGGCATACAATCGATACGCAGTATTTT

J: TRBJ2-1
D: .
V: TRBV9
size: .
CDR3: CASSVAGESYNEQFF
DNA: TGTGCCAGCAGCGTAGCGGGGGAATCCTACAATGAGCAGTTCTTC

J: TRBJ2-1
D: .
V: TRBV7-6
size: .
CDR3: CASSLVLAPEQFF
DNA: TGTGCCAGCAGCTTAGTACTAGCCCCCGAGCAGTTCTTC

J: TRBJ2-5
D: .
V: TRBV10-3
size: .
CDR3: CAISGVEGTQYF
DNA: TGTGCCATCAGTGGAGTCGAGGGGACCCAGTACTTC

J: TRBJ2-7
D: .
V: TRBV27
size: .
CDR3: CASSRRDGAYEQYF
DNA: TGTGCCAGCAGTCGACGGGACGGAGCCTACGAGCAGTACTTC

J: TRBJ1-2
D: TRBD1
V: TRBV29-1
size: .
CDR3: CSVLQGAGNGYTF
DNA: TGCAGCGTCCTACAGGGGGCGGGGAATGGCTACACCTTC

J: TRBJ2-2
D: .
V: TRBV7-6
size: .
CDR3: CASSLRGSSTGELFF
DNA: TGTGCCAGCAGCTTAAGGGGGTCTAGCACCGGGGAGCTGTTTTTT

J: TRBJ2-1
D: TRBD2
V: TRBV29-1
size: few
CDR3: CSVEGGRLYNEQFF
DNA: TGCAGCGTTGAAGGCGGGAGGCTGTACAATGAGCAGTTCTTC

J: TRBJ1-2
D: .
V: TRBV7-9
size: .
CDR3: CASSLSGGYTF
DNA: TGTGCCAGCAGCTTATCGGGGGGCTACACCTTC

J: TRBJ1-5
D: .
V: TRBV23-1
size: few
CDR3: CASSQGFDQPQHF
DNA: TGCGCCAGCAGTCAGGGGTTCGATCAGCCCCAGCATTTT